The entry below describes one T cell receptor beta chain. Its matching antigen is unknown. Trimming left V 3 bases short and J 7 bases short, with 12 bases between. The CDR3 runs 13 residues. Germline CDR1 reads SGHNT; CDR2 reads YENEEA. These data belong to a study of T cell responses to AZD1222 COVID-19 vaccine. Libraries were prepared by immunoSEQ multiplex PCR; TCRdb keeps only in-frame clonotypes and omits some of them. In the table there are more than 150,000 clones, around 90% of which are singletons. Overall study findings and caveats: Reportedly, nearly half of unique spike TCRs recognized epitopes outside B.1.351/B.1.1.7 mutations.

This receptor was identified in an adult in good health. This specimen was peripheral blood, taken on day 0 of AZD1222 vaccination. The chain links TRBV11-3 to TRBJ1-1; D remains ambiguous. CDR3 DNA sequence: TGTGCCAGCAGCTTTGGTTGGGCTAATGAAGCTTTCTTT. Protein sequence: CASSFGWANEAFF.